The 21 T cell receptor beta chains reported below all come from one sample, sequenced in a study of neurological immune-mediated disorders. TCRdb redid the calling of the 5' RACE reads with MiXCR, one entry per CDR3 protein. The table lists some 95,000 distinct CDR3 sequences, around 3.4% of them singletons, with roughly 6.4% in the top ten. The specimen sequenced was PBMCs. These TCRs come from a woman aged 18-29 years with multiple sclerosis.

V and J are TRBV29-1 and TRBJ1-1, with a weak D call TRBD1 (5 bases). Germline values: CDR1 SQVTM, CDR2 ANQGSEA. Trimming left V 6 bases short and J 5 bases short, with 13 bases between. The CDR3 extends over 12 amino acids. CDR3 amino acids: CSVSGGGTEAFF. As DNA, the CDR3 is TGCAGCGTCTCGGGGGGAGGAACTGAAGCTTTCTTT.

This clonotype has at least ten counts. This sequence joins TRBV6-6 and TRBJ1-2, with D possibly matching TRBD1 (5 bases). V was trimmed by 6 bases and J by 4 bases, leaving 12 bases between them. Germline loops: CDR1 MNHNY, CDR2 SVGAGI (reference sequence). The CDR3 runs 13 residues. CDR3 DNA: TGTGCCAGCAGCCGGGACGGGGGCTATGGCTACACCTTC. Protein: CASSRDGGYGYTF.

This clonotype was picked up many times. This chain uses TRBV11-2 with TRBJ2-2; D perhaps matches TRBD2 (5 bases). CDR1 is SGHAT, CDR2 FQNNGV, per germline. V was clipped by 6 bases and J by 3 bases, with 8 bases between them. CDR3 length: 13 residues. CDR3 in amino acids: CASSWTYTGELFF. CDR3 DNA: TGTGCCAGCAGTTGGACTTACACCGGGGAGCTGTTTTTT. The full variable domain, in which reference TRBV11-2 and TRBJ2-2 provide the parts outside the CDR3, is EAGVAQSPRYKIIEKRQSVAFWCNPISGHATLYWYQQILGQGPKLLIQFQNNGVVDDSQLPKDRFSAERLKGVDSTLKIQPAKLEDSAVYLCASSWTYTGELFFGEGSRLTVL.

This clonotype was seen ten or more times. The DNA of the CDR3 is TGTGCCAGCAGTCCCGGGTGGCAGCCCTACGAGCAGTACTTC. It is translated as CASSPGWQPYEQYF. This chain uses TRBV12-3 or TRBV12-4 with TRBJ2-7; D ambiguous. The CDR3 is 14 residues long. The ends were cut back, 5 bases at V and 2 bases at J, with 13 bases in the middle.

This clonotype was seen repeatedly, ten times or more. The chain joins TRBV5-1 to TRBJ2-5; 9 bases line up with TRBD1. CDR1 is SGHRS and CDR2 is YFSETQ in the germline V gene. The CDR3 totals 14 residues. The ends lost 3 bases at V and 5 bases at J; junction bases unmatched: 5. CDR3 sequence reads: CASSYGTGRETQYF. The CDR3 region has the DNA TGCGCCAGCAGCTATGGGACAGGGAGGGAGACCCAGTACTTC.

This clonotype was counted ten times or more. The rearrangement links TRBV19 to TRBJ2-5; 10 bases are shared with TRBD2. Per the germline V gene, CDR1 is LNHDA and CDR2 is SQIVND (reference sequence). V trimming: 3 bases; J trimming: 4 bases; junction bases outside the gene matches: 8. This CDR3 contains 16 residues. CDR3 sequence: CASSIWTSGGAETQYF. Written as DNA, the CDR3 is TGTGCCAGTAGTATTTGGACTAGCGGAGGAGCAGAGACCCAGTACTTC.

A note on this clonotype: At one boundary the junction diverges from the germline segment, which might be a read error. This rearrangement joins TRBV12-3 or TRBV12-4 to TRBJ1-1, with no clear D. The CDR3 is 12 amino acids. Here the CDR3 DNA reads TGTGACAGCACCATATGGGGAACTGAAGCTTTCTTT. Its translation: CDSTIWGTEAFF.

This clonotype appeared many times. The chain links TRBV19 to TRBJ2-1, with 7 bases matching TRBD2. The CDR3 contains 15 residues. Germline V gene sequence: CDR1 LNHDA, CDR2 SQIVND (reference sequence). Unmatched junction bases numbered 8, after V lost 4 bases and J lost 5 bases. The CDR3 bases are TGTGCCAGTAGTACCACCAGCGGGGCCCACAATGAGCAGTTCTTC. This gives the protein CASSTTSGAHNEQFF.

This clonotype was seen repeatedly, ten times or more. This chain uses TRBV7-9 with TRBJ1-6, with a tentative D call TRBD1 (5 bases). CDR1 and CDR2 (germline): SEHNR, FQNEAQ (reference sequence). Deletions cut 5 bases from V and 5 bases from J, with 10 bases between. The CDR3 extends over 14 amino acids. The chain's CDR3 is CASSNGQDNSPLHF. CDR3 nucleotide sequence: TGTGCCAGCAGCAATGGACAAGATAATTCACCCCTCCACTTT.

This clonotype was recorded at least ten times. The chain combines TRBV29-1 with TRBJ2-3, with no clear D. The V end lost 4 bases, the J end lost 2 bases, and 13 bases lay between the germline ends. The CDR3 runs 14 residues. CDR1 and CDR2 (germline): SQVTM, ANQGSEA. CDR3 sequence: CSVGNLPLTDTQYF. The CDR3, as DNA: TGCAGCGTTGGTAACTTGCCCCTCACAGATACGCAGTATTTT.

This clonotype appeared many times. This sequence joins TRBV5-1 and TRBJ1-5; perhaps TRBD1 as D (5 bases). The V and J ends lost 4 bases and 4 bases respectively, with 9 bases between them. The CDR3 consists of 13 residues. Per germline, CDR1 SGHRS and CDR2 YFSETQ. CDR3 amino acids: CASSPGGNQPQHF. The CDR3 DNA reads TGCGCCAGCAGCCCGGGGGGGAATCAGCCCCAGCATTTT. The variable domain in full, with the rest retrieved from reference TRBV5-1 and TRBJ1-5, is KAGVTQTPRYLIKTRGQQVTLSCSPISGHRSVSWYQQTPGQGLQFLFEYFSETQRNKGNFPGRFSGRQFSNSRSEMNVSTLELGDSALYLCASSPGGNQPQHFGDGTRLSIL.

This clonotype showed up many times. The chain employs TRBV5-1 and TRBJ2-2; D perhaps matches TRBD2 (6 bases). Per germline, CDR1 SGHRS and CDR2 YFSETQ. The length of the CDR3 is 13 residues. Trimming took off 4 bases at V and 4 bases at J, with 8 bases between the two ends. For the CDR3, the DNA is TGCGCCAGCAGCCGGGGGATCACCGGGGAGCTGTTTTTT. Its translation: CASSRGITGELFF.

This clonotype has a count of ten or more. This chain uses TRBV20-1 with TRBJ2-1; 8 bases map to TRBD2. Per germline, CDR1 DFQATT and CDR2 SNEGSKA (reference sequence). The junction had 14 bases not matched to a gene; V was cut back by 5 bases and J by 8 bases. The CDR3 sequence is 15 residues long. The CDR3 sequence is CSAPVGAGGEDEQFF. CDR3 nucleotide sequence: TGCAGTGCTCCCGTGGGGGCGGGGGGTGAGGATGAGCAGTTCTTC.

This clonotype was detected many times. The chain joins TRBV29-1 to TRBJ2-1; tentatively, D is TRBD2 (5 bases). Trimming removed 1 base at V and 0 bases at J, with 10 bases between. Germline CDR1 reads SQVTM; CDR2 reads ANQGSEA. This CDR3 has 15 residues. Here the CDR3 reads CSVEGRKPSYNEQFF. The CDR3 bases are TGCAGCGTTGAAGGGAGGAAACCCTCCTACAATGAGCAGTTCTTC.

This clonotype was detected many times. The rearrangement uses TRBV25-1 and TRBJ2-3, with D perhaps TRBD2 (6 bases). V dropped 1 base and J dropped 2 bases, with 10 bases sitting between them. Germline values: CDR1 MGHDK, CDR2 SYGVNS. The CDR3 has 15 residues. CDR3 sequence (DNA): TGTGCCAGCAGTGAATCTGGGAGGAACACAGATACGCAGTATTTT. Translated, it gives CASSESGRNTDTQYF.

This clonotype was detected ten times or more. The chain has TRBV5-6 and TRBJ2-3, with a possible D match to TRBD1 (5 bases). V lost 1 base and J 11 bases, leaving 17 bases between the germline ends. CDR3 length: 14 residues. Germline CDR1 and CDR2: SGHDT and YYEEEE. The DNA of the CDR3 is TGTGCCAGCAGCTTGCAGGGTCCCATCCCTCAGCAGTATTTT. This translates into CASSLQGPIPQQYF.

This clonotype has ten or more counts. The V gene is TRBV20-1, the J gene TRBJ2-7; D may be TRBD1 (5 bases). The germline V gene has CDR1 DFQATT and CDR2 SNEGSKA (reference sequence). This CDR3 is 11 amino acids long. V was shortened by 6 bases and J by 3 bases, with 9 bases between the two germline ends. Written as DNA, the CDR3 is TGCAGTGCAGCAGACAGCTACGAGCAGTACTTC. Its protein product is CSAADSYEQYF.

This clonotype was counted many times. This chain links TRBV12-3 or TRBV12-4 with TRBJ2-2; D ambiguous. The CDR3 length is 13 residues. Trimming shortened V by 5 bases and J by 9 bases, and 13 bases separated the two germline ends. CDR3 coding DNA: TGTGCCAGCAGTAACCCAAGGGCAAGGGAGCTGTTTTTT. The encoded protein is CASSNPRARELFF.

This clonotype was observed many times. This chain connects TRBV5-1 to TRBJ2-3; 15 nucleotides match TRBD2. Germline CDR1 is SGHRS and CDR2 is YFSETQ. This CDR3 spans 19 amino acids. The junction had 10 bases not matched to a gene; V was cut back by 4 bases and J by 1 base. CDR3 DNA: TGCGCCAGCAGCCTCGGACTAGCGGGGGGGCTTAGGGGCACAGATACGCAGTATTTT. Protein: CASSLGLAGGLRGTDTQYF.

Ten or more counts support this clonotype. The genes are TRBV5-1 and TRBJ2-7; TRBD1 or TRBD2 may be the D gene (5 bases each). Trimming took off 3 bases at V and 2 bases at J, with 15 bases between the two ends. The CDR3 covers 15 residues. Germline V gene sequence: CDR1 SGHRS, CDR2 YFSETQ. The CDR3 nucleotides read TGCGCCAGCAGCTACGGGACCGGGAATACCTACGAGCAGTACTTC. This sequence encodes CASSYGTGNTYEQYF. Complete variable domain (other parts from reference TRBV5-1 and TRBJ2-7): KAGVTQTPRYLIKTRGQQVTLSCSPISGHRSVSWYQQTPGQGLQFLFEYFSETQRNKGNFPGRFSGRQFSNSRSEMNVSTLELGDSALYLCASSYGTGNTYEQYFGPGTRLTVT.

This clonotype was recorded many times. This chain joins TRBV20-1 and TRBJ2-1; no definite D call. This CDR3 contains 14 residues. CDR1 is DFQATT and CDR2 is SNEGSKA in the germline V gene (reference sequence). Deletions cut 5 bases from V and 2 bases from J, with 13 bases between. CDR3 sequence: CSASSESPYNEQFF. In nucleotides, the CDR3 is TGCAGTGCTTCTTCAGAGTCCCCCTACAATGAGCAGTTCTTC.